There are many counts of the clone carrying this T cell receptor (beta chain). As yet, its antigen is unknown. TCRdb re-derived calls from the reads in MiXCR, one entry per CDR3 protein. The table lists around 710,000 distinct CDR3 sequences, almost 30% of them singletons. These data come from a study of T cell repertoires in cytomegalovirus infection. Study as a whole: It was recently identified HLA-C-restricted and well-studied HLA-B-restricted CMV epitopes that the study used.

CDR1 SGHDN and CDR2 FVKESK come from the germline V gene. The CDR3 spans 14 residues. Trimming took off 0 bases at V and 4 bases at J, with 9 bases between the two ends. The V call is TRBV14, the J call TRBJ1-2; D not resolved. This receptor was identified in a human donor in good health (CMV status not recorded). Some clones in this sample may be carry-over from other donors' samples. Source: cultured CD8+ T cells from PBMCs, taken from culture after CMV antigen stimulation. The CDR3 DNA reads TGTGCCAGCAGCCAAGAGAACAGCCCCTATGGCTACACCTTC. Its translation is CASSQENSPYGYTF.